Given below is one T cell receptor beta chain in context. It lacks a known antigen. Per-base quality was not reported, and no clone a single base away is much larger than it. The sample originates from a study of regulatory T cells in long-lasting Graves disease (dated by TCRdb to the early 2020s). For the study in its entirety: Patients with newly diagnosed Graves' disease had been on antithyroid drugs for under 3 months. Patients with persistent Graves' disease were compared with patients with newly diagnosed Graves' disease using TCR sequencing and RNA sequencing of peripheral blood. The study was conducted in China and was registered as a clinical trial. A total of roughly 35 samples underwent TCR sequencing: about 13 from persistent and around 20 from newly diagnosed Graves' disease patients.

The time point label, read with the paper, signifies: newly diagnosed GD, antithyroid drugs for less than 3 months. For both TCR sequencing and RNA sequencing, RNA was extracted from PBMCs in TRIzol. The diagnosis of Graves' disease followed American Thyroid Association guidelines. Patients were recruited from an endocrinology department in Xi'an, China. Each patient gave approximately 9 milliliters of peripheral blood, collected in an EDTA anticoagulant tube. Ficoll Paque Plus density gradient separation was used to isolate PBMCs, and no further T cell sorting was performed. An Agilent 2100 Bioanalyzer and agarose gel were used to assess RNA quality, and a NanoDrop 2000 was used to measure RNA concentration. Its CDR3 holds 14 amino acids, cysteine through phenylalanine. Only CDR3 DNA remains: 42 bases, in frame from the first base. CDR1 and CDR2, per the germline V gene, are MGHRA and YSYEKL. Trimming accounts for 2 bases at V and 5 bases at J, while the number of junction bases matched to no gene is 5.

The receptor library was made with multiplex PCR. The instrument given in TCRdb is Illumina HiSeq 4000. CDR3 regions were amplified by Arm-PCR with iRepertoire HTBI primers to construct TCR beta libraries. Before sequencing, the PCR products went through gel purification. In the source study's methods: Gene usage analysis of CDR3 amino acid clonotypes used the 55 to 65 TRBV and more than 13 TRBJ segments found across samples. Filtered high-quality paired reads were merged into contigs using COPE and FqMerger. BLAST was used to align contigs to IMGT TRBV, TRBD and TRBJ reference genes, with CDR3 defined following IMGT. Any clonotype with a frequency above 0.1% was classified as a highly expanded clone. Shannon entropy served as the measure of repertoire diversity, while the Gini coefficient captured V-J evenness. A clonotype was considered public if more than one individual shared it. In-frame beta chains were kept once TCRdb had trimmed the public reads at Q25 with fastp and called clones with MiXCR. Rows are combined by CDR3 protein, so each entry shows the most common genes and DNA. These V and J calls derive from TCRdb rather than the authors' analysis. The sample table shows around 480,000 distinct CDR3 sequences, and 15% to 20% are seen once. The ten most abundant clones make up 12% of the sample.

Findings and caveats that apply to the study as a whole: Patients with persistent disease shared more public clonotypes (around 2,500) than newly diagnosed patients did (approximately 990). Sequencing and analysis were limited to the TCR beta chain. Preferential use of TRBV28, TRBJ1-2 and TRBJ2-5 was observed in persistent disease, whereas TRBV20-1 and TRBJ2-1 were favored in newly diagnosed disease. The small sample size was acknowledged by the authors as a limitation that may reduce accuracy. The study examined only peripheral blood because the primary lesion, thyroid tissue, could not be accessed. Persistent Graves' disease patients showed lower TCR Shannon entropy and fewer highly expanded clones than newly diagnosed patients, suggesting clonal expansion.

These data were likewise used in another study, on T cells in Graves' hyperthyroidism and ophthalmopathy. That second publication adds: Stable Graves' hyperthyroidism was defined as the absence of progression to ophthalmopathy over 18 months of follow-up. The hyperthyroidism patients were between 18 and 65 years old and newly diagnosed, with a disease duration of less than 2 months. The study excluded patients with uncontrolled infections, other autoimmune diseases, pregnancy or lactation. Diagnoses relied on clinical symptoms, serum thyroxine and TRAb, thyroid ultrasound and orbital computed tomography. The first round of RT-PCR for the TCR CDR3 was performed with the HTBI primer set and the Qiagen OneStep RT-PCR kit. Most expanded thyroid clonotypes (frequency above 0.001) were also detected in blood, suggesting blood repertoires may reflect thyroid immune responses. A 13 V-J signature model separated ophthalmopathy from stable hyperthyroidism, with roughly 88% sensitivity and roughly 81% specificity in cross-validation and 80%/75% in testing. During validation, the model predicted progression to ophthalmopathy a median of around six months ahead of onset, with approximately 70% sensitivity and almost 75% specificity. To identify TCR V-J signatures that set the groups apart, the researchers used a discovery cohort of about a hundred patients, made up of around 40 with Graves' ophthalmopathy and around 58 with stable Graves' hyperthyroidism. An independent validation cohort of about 20 hyperthyroidism patients and some 15 patients who later progressed to ophthalmopathy tested prospective prediction of ophthalmopathy. For training and testing, the approximately 92 patients in the discovery cohort were randomly divided in a 7:3 ratio. Thyroid tissue and blood T-cell repertoires from several Graves' hyperthyroidism patients were also compared in the study. Once sampling was done, hyperthyroidism patients were given methimazole at a starting dose of 30 mg daily, whereas ophthalmopathy patients were given high-dose intravenous methylprednisolone. Libraries were constructed in a second round of multiplex PCR, after which size selection and purification were performed. Libraries were sequenced paired-end with 100 bp reads on an Illumina HiSeq2000. SOAPnuke was used to process the raw data, with reads discarded if the reads contained adapters or uncalled bases, had a mean Phred below 15, or lacked an exact constant-primer or identifier match. COPE v1.2.5 was used to merge the high-quality paired reads, and each unique nucleotide sequence was defined as a clonotype. MiTCR v1.1 was used to align clonotypes to the IMGT TRBV, TRBD and TRBJ reference segments. The analysis included only V-J combinations with a frequency above 0.0001, which together covered roughly 99% of the repertoires. A TCS score was defined as the ratio between F50 (clonal expansion) and ExV (chaos), using BLOSUM62-based TCRdist between CDR3 peptides within each V-J. Welch's t-statistics and random forest reduced just over 500 V-J features to fewer than 15, which were used in a naive Bayes classifier (R e1071). Sample size was not statistically predetermined, and blinding of investigators to group allocation was not performed. The paper reports TCR Vbeta CDR3 sequencing of roughly 140 peripheral blood samples: approximately 41 ophthalmopathy, some 80 hyperthyroidism and approximately 17 progressor patients.

The rearranged segments are TRBV4-1 and TRBJ2-7, with 8 central nucleotides matching TRBD1. This TCR came from a man aged 35-49 years with Graves disease. Donor details come from another sample of the same person, matched by shared clones. The sequences come from peripheral blood mononuclear cells (PBMCs), collected at new diagnosis, from a patient treated with antithyroid drugs. CDR3 reads: CASSQMKDRDEQYF. Here is the DNA: TGCGCCAGCAGCCAAATGAAGGACAGGGACGAGCAGTACTTC.